One and the same sample provided the 25 T cell receptor beta chains below, sequenced in a study of cytomegalovirus exposure and HLA in healthy donors. Primers included in the PCR were 60 Vbeta and 13 Jbeta primers. Produced via immunoSEQ multiplex PCR; TCRdb's table is partial and in-frame only. The data hold about 59,000 clones, with about four fifths observed a single time. The sample taken for sequencing was PBMCs. The receptors shown here come from a man aged 25-40 years in good health and CMV-seropositive.

This clone was found a few times. The chain uses TRBV15 and TRBJ1-4; D ambiguous. V was clipped by 4 bases and J by 1 base, with 7 bases between them. There are 14 residues in the CDR3. The germline V gene has CDR1 LNHNV and CDR2 YYDKDF (reference sequence). The CDR3 loop is CATSIRRTNEKLFF. In nucleotides, the CDR3 is TGTGCCACCAGCATTAGGAGAACTAATGAAAAACTGTTTTTT. The full variable domain, with the rest looked up from reference TRBV15 and TRBJ1-4, is DAMVIQNPRYQVTQFGKPVTLSCSQTLNHNVMYWYQQKSSQAPKLLFHYYDKDFNNEADTPDNFQSRRPNTSFCFLDIRSPGLGDTAMYLCATSIRRTNEKLFFGSGTQLSVL.

The gene calls are TRBV5-6 and TRBJ1-2; TRBD1 agrees at 9 bases. V lost 0 bases to trimming and J lost 0 bases; unmatched junction nucleotides: 0. The CDR3 covers 15 residues. From germline, CDR1 is SGHDT and CDR2 YYEEEE. The DNA for the CDR3 is TGTGCCAGCAGCTTGGGACAGGGGGCTAACTATGGCTACACCTTC. Translating gives CASSLGQGANYGYTF.

The chain employs TRBV7-2 and TRBJ1-6; 7 bases fit TRBD1. The V gene's germline CDR1 is SGHTA and CDR2 FQGNSA. The CDR3 is made up of 15 amino acids. J was trimmed by 8 bases and V by 3 bases; bases with no gene match: 7. The CDR3 sequence: CASSFATGMDSPLHF. CDR3 nucleotide sequence: TGTGCCAGCAGCTTTGCGACAGGGATGGATTCACCCCTCCACTTT.

The chain carries TRBV7-6 and TRBJ1-1; the D gene is possibly TRBD1 (5 bases). This CDR3 is built from 15 residues. V lost 1 base to trimming and J lost 7 bases, with 16 bases between them. Germline CDR1 reads SGHVS; CDR2 reads FNYEAQ. The CDR3 loop reads CASSLVVGGEGEAFF. For the CDR3, the DNA is TGTGCCAGCAGCTTAGTGGTCGGGGGAGAGGGTGAAGCTTTCTTT.

The gene calls are TRBV5-1 and TRBJ2-5; TRBD1 aligns across 7 bases. Trimming removed 5 bases from V and 0 bases from J; junction bases left unmatched: 7. Per the germline V gene, CDR1 is SGHRS and CDR2 is YFSETQ. The CDR3 covers 15 residues. The CDR3 DNA is TGCGCCAGCAGGGACTCGACAGGGAACCAAGAGACCCAGTACTTC. This codes for CASRDSTGNQETQYF.

The V call is TRBV5-1, the J call TRBJ2-7; 14 bases map to TRBD2. J was trimmed by 5 bases and V by 4 bases; bases with no gene match: 11. In germline, CDR1 is SGHRS, CDR2 YFSETQ. The CDR3 spans 17 residues. CDR3 nucleotides: TGCGCCAGCAGCACCCTGACTAGCGGGGGGGCATTTCACGAGCAGTACTTC. This translates into CASSTLTSGGAFHEQYF. Combining the CDR3 with reference TRBV5-1 and TRBJ2-7 gives the whole variable domain KAGVTQTPRYLIKTRGQQVTLSCSPISGHRSVSWYQQTPGQGLQFLFEYFSETQRNKGNFPGRFSGRQFSNSRSEMNVSTLELGDSALYLCASSTLTSGGAFHEQYFGPGTRLTVT.

In its sample, this clone was seen a few times. The chain couples TRBV29-1 to TRBJ2-1, with 10 bases that match TRBD2. The CDR3 is made up of 14 amino acids. CDR1 is SQVTM and CDR2 is ANQGSEA in the germline V gene. With 3 bases clipped from V and 8 bases from J, the junction kept 7 bases outside the gene matches. CDR3 in DNA: TGCAGCGTTGACAGCGGGGGGGCTGGATATGAGCAGTTCTTC. This sequence encodes CSVDSGGAGYEQFF.

V gene TRBV7-3 combines with J gene TRBJ2-3; 8 positions match TRBD2. From germline, CDR1 is SGHTA and CDR2 FQGTGA. The CDR3 extends over 16 amino acids. The J segment lost 0 bases and the V segment lost 3 bases, leaving 5 bases of the junction unmatched. CDR3: CASSFLAGPSTDTQYF. In DNA form, the CDR3 reads TGTGCCAGCAGCTTTTTAGCGGGGCCTAGCACAGATACGCAGTATTTT.

The rearrangement links TRBV27 to TRBJ1-4, with D possibly matching TRBD1 (5 bases). The germline V and J ends were trimmed by 3 bases and 1 base, with 6 bases remaining between them. The CDR3 is made up of 14 amino acids. Germline-derived CDR1 and CDR2 are MNHEY and SMNVEV (reference sequence). CDR3 DNA: TGTGCCAGCAGTTTCGGGGGAACTAATGAAAAACTGTTTTTT. It encodes CASSFGGTNEKLFF.

This clone was seen a few times. This chain links TRBV2 with TRBJ1-1; TRBD1 matches 7 bases. The CDR3 runs 14 residues. In germline, CDR1 is SNHLY, CDR2 FYNNEI. V gave up 6 bases and J gave up 5 bases; unmatched junction bases: 9. The CDR3 region is CASSDMTGFTEAFF. The DNA of the CDR3 is TGTGCCAGCAGCGACATGACAGGGTTTACTGAAGCTTTCTTT.

The V and J genes are TRBV5-4 and TRBJ1-4; TRBD1 is a possible D gene (5 bases). CDR3 length: 13 residues. Germline assignment: CDR1 SGHNT and CDR2 YYREEE (reference sequence). Trimming stripped 10 bases from V and 5 bases from J, with 15 bases between. In nucleotides, the CDR3 is TGTGCCTTTGTAGACAGAAACAATGAAAAACTGTTTTTT. Its protein product is CAFVDRNNEKLFF.

The CDR3 sequence: CATSTIRDSRNTIYF. The CDR3 DNA reads TGTGCCACCAGCACTATCCGGGACAGCCGAAACACCATATATTTT. The gene calls are TRBV15 and TRBJ1-3, with 7 nucleotides matching TRBD1. The V and J ends lost 4 bases and 5 bases, in that order; junction bases with no gene match: 8. The CDR3 extends over 15 amino acids. The germline V gene has CDR1 LNHNV and CDR2 YYDKDF (reference sequence).

The V gene is TRBV7-9, the J gene TRBJ2-7, with 7 bases aligning to TRBD1. This CDR3 is built from 15 residues. The V segment lost 4 bases and the J segment 6 bases; nucleotides outside the gene matches: 12. Germline lookup yields CDR1 SEHNR and CDR2 FQNEAQ (reference sequence). CDR3 protein: CASSSYRGYLGEQYF. CDR3 coding DNA: TGTGCCAGCAGCTCATACAGGGGTTACTTGGGCGAGCAGTACTTC. The entire variable domain, with the rest obtained from reference TRBV7-9 and TRBJ2-7, is as follows: DTGVSQNPRHKITKRGQNVTFRCDPISEHNRLYWYRQTLGQGPEFLTYFQNEAQLEKSRLLSDRFSAERPKGSFSTLEIQRTEQGDSAMYLCASSSYRGYLGEQYFGPGTRLTVT.

The J gene is TRBJ2-7, the V gene TRBV11-2; no definite D call. The germline V gene has CDR1 SGHAT and CDR2 FQNNGV. The CDR3 runs to 14 residues. V was clipped by 5 bases and J by 0 bases, with 11 bases between them. CDR3 DNA: TGTGCCAGCAGCCCGCGCCTTTCCTCCTACGAGCAGTACTTC. Translating gives CASSPRLSSYEQYF.

This clone was seen only a few times. The chain recombines TRBV12-2 with TRBJ2-1; TRBD2, the table's D call, lacks a check against the DNA. TRBV12-2 is termed a pseudogene. The CDR3 loop spans 15 amino acids. The CDR3 spells CASRLASGGDNEQFF. The CDR3 DNA follows: TGTGCAAGTCGCTTAGCTAGCGGGGGGGACAATGAGCAGTTCTTC.

The chain links TRBV28 to TRBJ1-5; TRBD1 aligns across 9 bases. V was clipped by 7 bases and J by 7 bases; unmatched bases: 23. This CDR3 comprises 19 residues. Looked up from germline, CDR1 is MDHEN and CDR2 is SYDVKM. The CDR3 sequence is CASKNLYTPGQGGLQPQHF. CDR3 coding DNA: TGTGCCAGCAAGAATCTTTATACGCCGGGACAGGGAGGATTACAGCCCCAGCATTTT.

DNA of the CDR3: TGTGCCATCAGTGAGGTATGGGGCCGAAATACGCAGTATTTT. Its translation: CAISEVWGRNTQYF. This chain uses TRBV10-3 with TRBJ2-3, with a weak D call TRBD1 (5 bases). Germline CDR1 ENHRY, CDR2 SYGVKD. The CDR3 contains 14 residues. The germline V and J ends were trimmed by 2 bases and 7 bases, with 13 bases remaining between them.

This chain links TRBV19 with TRBJ2-7, with 9 bases matching TRBD1. Losses at the gene ends were 4 bases for V and 3 bases for J; bases not matched to a gene: 7. CDR1 and CDR2 from the germline V gene are LNHDA and SQIVND (reference sequence). This CDR3 spans 15 amino acids. CDR3 sequence reads: CASSTAGTGNYEQYF. The CDR3 nucleotides read TGTGCCAGTAGTACGGCCGGGACAGGGAACTACGAGCAGTACTTC.

V usage is TRBV6-6 and J usage is TRBJ1-5; tentatively, D is TRBD1 (6 bases). Trimming took 2 bases from V and 5 from J, leaving 10 bases between them. This CDR3 has 14 amino acids. CDR1 and CDR2 from the germline V gene are MNHNY and SVGAGI (reference sequence). CDR3 DNA: TGTGCCAGCAGTTACAACAGGGCCGATCAGCCCCAGCATTTT. It is translated as CASSYNRADQPQHF.

This clone showed up just a few times. The rearrangement links TRBV28 to TRBJ1-2; possibly TRBD1 for D (5 bases). CDR1 is MDHEN, CDR2 SYDVKM, per germline. The CDR3 is made up of 15 amino acids. With 6 bases removed from V and 2 bases from J, the gap between germline ends came to 16 bases. The CDR3 reads CASRGVSILNYGYTF. The DNA of the CDR3 is TGTGCCAGCAGAGGGGTGTCCATCCTGAACTATGGCTACACCTTC.

The V gene is TRBV7-6, the J gene TRBJ2-7; 12 nucleotides align to TRBD1. V dropped 3 bases and J dropped 6; count of bases not matched to a gene: 9. CDR1 and CDR2 from the germline V gene are SGHVS and FNYEAQ. The CDR3 sequence is 16 residues long. The CDR3 bases are TGTGCCAGCAGCTTGGGAACGGGGACAGGGGGCGCCGAGCAGTACTTC. This codes for CASSLGTGTGGAEQYF.

The chain employs TRBV18 and TRBJ2-7, with TRBD1 identical over 9 bases. The CDR3 length is 15 residues. CDR1 is KGHSH, CDR2 LQKENI, per germline. V lost 4 bases and J lost 5; bases outside the gene matches: 9. DNA for the CDR3: TGTGCCAGCTCACTTCCGGACAGGGGAATCCACGAGCAGTACTTC. Encoded protein: CASSLPDRGIHEQYF.

The V and J genes are TRBV5-6 and TRBJ2-7, with 10 bases fitting TRBD2. Germline CDR1 SGHDT, CDR2 YYEEEE. V lost 1 base and J lost 1; bases outside the gene matches: 8. This CDR3 contains 17 residues. In nucleotides, the CDR3 is TGTGCCAGCAGCTTGCGGACTAGCGGTAAAGTTTCCTACGAGCAGTACTTC. Translating it yields CASSLRTSGKVSYEQYF.

V is TRBV4-2 and J is TRBJ2-1; 8 bases map to TRBD2. This CDR3 region has 15 residues. The V segment lost 4 bases and the J segment 8 bases; nucleotides outside the gene matches: 10. CDR1 is LGHNA and CDR2 is YNFKEQ in the germline V gene. The CDR3 bases are TGTGCCAGCAGCCCTCTTCCCGGGGGGGCGGATGAGCAGTTCTTC. Residues: CASSPLPGGADEQFF.

The chain combines TRBV5-1 with TRBJ1-4; D not resolved. V dropped 0 bases and J dropped 10 bases, with 16 bases sitting between them. Germline CDR1 is SGHRS and CDR2 is YFSETQ. The CDR3 length is 15 residues. The CDR3 reads CASSLAEGGIGKLFF. The CDR3 nucleotides are TGCGCCAGCAGCTTGGCCGAGGGAGGCATCGGAAAACTGTTTTTT.